This TCR beta chain was obtained from a study of control samples from healthy donors and cancer patients. Germline V gene data show CDR1 as SEHNR and CDR2 as FQNEAQ (reference sequence). CDR3 length: 14 residues. V dropped 2 bases and J dropped 6 bases, with 14 bases sitting between them. Produced via immunoSEQ multiplex PCR; TCRdb's table is partial and in-frame only. The top ten clones hold roughly 2.3% of a sample with roughly 150,000 clones, 93% of them seen once. Sequenced: blood. This clonotype was sampled from a man aged 50-60 years in good health. The rearrangement links TRBV7-9 to TRBJ2-7, with a possible D match to TRBD1 (6 bases). CDR3 in DNA: TGTGCCAGCAGCTTACCCCCGACAGGAGGCGAGCAGTACTTC. This translates into CASSLPPTGGEQYF.